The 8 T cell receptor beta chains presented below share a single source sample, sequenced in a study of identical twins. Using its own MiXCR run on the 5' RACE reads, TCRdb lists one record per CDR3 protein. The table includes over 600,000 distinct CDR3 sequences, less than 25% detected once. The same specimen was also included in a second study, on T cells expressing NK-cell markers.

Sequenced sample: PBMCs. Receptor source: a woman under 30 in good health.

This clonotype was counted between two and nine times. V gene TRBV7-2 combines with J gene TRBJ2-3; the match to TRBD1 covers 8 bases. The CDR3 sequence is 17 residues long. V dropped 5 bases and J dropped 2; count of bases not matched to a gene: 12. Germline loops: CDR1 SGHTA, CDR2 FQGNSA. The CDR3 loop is CASSNRRTGTYTDTQYF. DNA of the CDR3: TGTGCCAGCAGCAACAGACGGACAGGGACCTACACAGATACGCAGTATTTT.

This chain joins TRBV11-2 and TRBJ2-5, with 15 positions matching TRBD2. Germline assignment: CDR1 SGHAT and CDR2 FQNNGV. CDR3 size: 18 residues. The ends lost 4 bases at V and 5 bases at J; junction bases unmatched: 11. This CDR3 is CASSSGLAGGLGSETQYF. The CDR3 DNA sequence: TGTGCCAGCAGCTCCGGACTAGCGGGGGGGCTAGGATCCGAGACCCAGTACTTC.

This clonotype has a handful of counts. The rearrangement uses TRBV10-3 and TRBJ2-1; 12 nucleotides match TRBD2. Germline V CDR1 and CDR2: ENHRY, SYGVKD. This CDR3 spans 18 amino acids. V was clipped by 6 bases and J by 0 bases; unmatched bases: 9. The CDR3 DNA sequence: TGTGCCATCAGGGAACTAGCGGGAGGCCAATCCTCCTACAATGAGCAGTTCTTC. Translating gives CAIRELAGGQSSYNEQFF.

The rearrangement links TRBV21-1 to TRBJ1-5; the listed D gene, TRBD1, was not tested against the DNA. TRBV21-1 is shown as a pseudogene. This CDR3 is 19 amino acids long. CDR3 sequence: CASSARQGRLSYSNQPQHF. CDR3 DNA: TGTGCCAGCAGCGCCCGACAGGGCCGACTATCATATAGCAATCAGCCCCAGCATTTT.

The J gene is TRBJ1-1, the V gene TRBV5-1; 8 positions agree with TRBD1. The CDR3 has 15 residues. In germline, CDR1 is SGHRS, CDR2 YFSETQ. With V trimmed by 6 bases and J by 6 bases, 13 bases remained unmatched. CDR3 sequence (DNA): TGCGCCAGCAAACCCGACAGGGGAGGTGACGCTGAAGCTTTCTTT. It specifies CASKPDRGGDAEAFF. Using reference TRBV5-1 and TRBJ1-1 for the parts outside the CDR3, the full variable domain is KAGVTQTPRYLIKTRGQQVTLSCSPISGHRSVSWYQQTPGQGLQFLFEYFSETQRNKGNFPGRFSGRQFSNSRSEMNVSTLELGDSALYLCASKPDRGGDAEAFFGQGTRLTVV.

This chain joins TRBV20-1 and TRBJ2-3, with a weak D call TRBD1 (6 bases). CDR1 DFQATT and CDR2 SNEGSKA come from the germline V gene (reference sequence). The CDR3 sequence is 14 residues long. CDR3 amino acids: CSPDRQGQTDTQYF. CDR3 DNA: TGCAGCCCTGACCGTCAGGGGCAGACAGATACGCAGTATTTT.

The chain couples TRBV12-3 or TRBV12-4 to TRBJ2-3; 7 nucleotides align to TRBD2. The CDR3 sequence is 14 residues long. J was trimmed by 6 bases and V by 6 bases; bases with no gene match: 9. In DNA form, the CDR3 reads TGTGCCAGCAGCCAAAGCGGGACCAGGGATACGCAGTATTTT. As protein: CASSQSGTRDTQYF.

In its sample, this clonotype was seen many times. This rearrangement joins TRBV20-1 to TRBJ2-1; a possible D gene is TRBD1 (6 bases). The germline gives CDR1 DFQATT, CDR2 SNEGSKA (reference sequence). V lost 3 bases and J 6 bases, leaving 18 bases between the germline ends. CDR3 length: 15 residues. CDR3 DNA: TGCAGTGCTAGGGCACGACAGGACGCGGGCAATGAGCAGTTCTTC. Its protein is CSARARQDAGNEQFF.